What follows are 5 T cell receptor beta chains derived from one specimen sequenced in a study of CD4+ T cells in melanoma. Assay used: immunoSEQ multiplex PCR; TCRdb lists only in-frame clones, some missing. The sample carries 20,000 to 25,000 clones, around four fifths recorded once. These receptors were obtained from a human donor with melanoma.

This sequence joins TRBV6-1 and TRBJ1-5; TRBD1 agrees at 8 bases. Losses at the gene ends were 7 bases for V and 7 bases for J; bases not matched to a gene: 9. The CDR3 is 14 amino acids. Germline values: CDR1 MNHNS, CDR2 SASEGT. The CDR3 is CASNLDPGGQPQHF. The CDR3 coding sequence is TGTGCCAGCAACTTAGACCCAGGGGGCCAGCCCCAGCATTTT.

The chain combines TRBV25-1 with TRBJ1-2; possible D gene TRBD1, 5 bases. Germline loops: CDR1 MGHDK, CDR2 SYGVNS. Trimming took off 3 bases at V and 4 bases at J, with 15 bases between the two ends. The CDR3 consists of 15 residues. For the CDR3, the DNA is TGTGCCAGCAGTGAGGGGACTGCGGTGATCTATGGCTACACCTTC. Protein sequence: CASSEGTAVIYGYTF.

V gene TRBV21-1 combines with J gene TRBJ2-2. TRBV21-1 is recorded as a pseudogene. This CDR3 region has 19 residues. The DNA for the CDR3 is TGTGCCAGCAGCAAAGCGCTTGGGGGGCCGGCCCGTCGGACCGGGGAGCTGTTTTTT. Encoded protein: CASSKALGGPARRTGELFF.

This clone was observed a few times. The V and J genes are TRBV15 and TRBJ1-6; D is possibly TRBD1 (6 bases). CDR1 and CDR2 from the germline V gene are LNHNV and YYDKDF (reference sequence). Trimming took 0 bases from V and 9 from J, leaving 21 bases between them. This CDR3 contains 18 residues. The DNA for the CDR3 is TGTGCCACCAGCAGAGATAGTGGAACGGGCAGGGGCGTTTCACCCCTCCACTTT. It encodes CATSRDSGTGRGVSPLHF.

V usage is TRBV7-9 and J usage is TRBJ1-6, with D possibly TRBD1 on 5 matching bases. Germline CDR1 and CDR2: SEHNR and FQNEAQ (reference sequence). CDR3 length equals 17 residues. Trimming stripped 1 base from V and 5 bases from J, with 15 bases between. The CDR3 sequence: CASSLGKGSLNNSPLHF. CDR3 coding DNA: TGTGCCAGCAGCTTAGGTAAGGGGAGCTTGAATAATTCACCCCTCCACTTT.